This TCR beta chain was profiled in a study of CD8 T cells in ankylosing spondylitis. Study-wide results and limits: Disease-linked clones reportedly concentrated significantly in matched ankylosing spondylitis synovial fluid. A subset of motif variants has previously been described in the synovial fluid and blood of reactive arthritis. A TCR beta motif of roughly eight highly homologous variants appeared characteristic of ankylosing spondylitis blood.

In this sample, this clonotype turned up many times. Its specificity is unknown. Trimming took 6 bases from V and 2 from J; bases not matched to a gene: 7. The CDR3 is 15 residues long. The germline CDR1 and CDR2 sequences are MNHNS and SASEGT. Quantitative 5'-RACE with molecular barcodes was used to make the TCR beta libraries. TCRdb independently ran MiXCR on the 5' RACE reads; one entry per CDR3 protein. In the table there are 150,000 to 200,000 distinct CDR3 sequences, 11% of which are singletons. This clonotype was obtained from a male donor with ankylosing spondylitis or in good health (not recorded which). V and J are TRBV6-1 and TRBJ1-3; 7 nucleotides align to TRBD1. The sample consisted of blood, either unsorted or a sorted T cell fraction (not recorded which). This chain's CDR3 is CASRQRQGPGNTIYF. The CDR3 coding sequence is TGTGCCAGCAGACAAAGACAGGGTCCTGGAAACACCATATATTTT.